Each of the 5 T cell receptor beta chains below was sequenced from the same sample in a study of cytomegalovirus exposure and HLA in healthy donors. Amplification used 60 Vbeta primers and 13 Jbeta primers. Using immunoSEQ multiplex PCR, the repertoire was profiled, and TCRdb retains in-frame clones only, with some absent. Among 120,000 to 150,000 clones listed, around 86% were seen once. The sequenced sample consisted of PBMCs. The source of these receptors is a woman aged 25 to 39 in good health and CMV-seronegative.

V is TRBV18 and J is TRBJ2-7; TRBD1 matches at 9 bases. Per germline, CDR1 KGHSH and CDR2 LQKENI. This CDR3 contains 15 residues. Trimming removed 1 base from V and 5 bases from J; junction bases left unmatched: 6. CDR3 sequence (DNA): TGTGCCAGCTCACCACTCGGGACAGGGAACGACGAGCAGTACTTC. Translated, it gives CASSPLGTGNDEQYF.

DNA of the CDR3: TGTGCCACCAGCAGAGATGGATCATTCAGGGCCTACAATGAGCAGTTCTTC. Translating gives CATSRDGSFRAYNEQFF. This chain uses TRBV15 with TRBJ2-1, with D possibly TRBD1 on 5 matching bases. CDR1 and CDR2 (germline): LNHNV, YYDKDF (reference sequence). V lost 0 bases, J lost 2 bases, and 14 bases lay in between. The CDR3 extends over 17 amino acids.

This clone was found once. The genes are TRBV2 and TRBJ2-1, with D possibly TRBD2 on 6 matching bases. The CDR3 is made up of 14 amino acids. CDR1 is SNHLY, CDR2 FYNNEI, per germline. V shed 6 bases and J shed 14 bases, with 23 bases lying between them. The CDR3 region is CASSLPLGGGVKFF. CDR3 in DNA: TGTGCCAGCAGCCTACCCCTCGGTGGAGGGGTCAAGTTCTTC.

The chain uses TRBV27 and TRBJ2-5, with 9 bases fitting TRBD1. The CDR3 runs 16 residues. Per the germline V gene, CDR1 is MNHEY and CDR2 is SMNVEV (reference sequence). V was clipped by 5 bases and J by 5 bases; unmatched bases: 12. CDR3 sequence reads: CASSPNFGTGSETQYF. In DNA, the CDR3 is TGTGCCAGCAGTCCTAATTTCGGGACAGGGTCGGAGACCCAGTACTTC.

This clone occurred a few times. V gene TRBV6-4 combines with J gene TRBJ2-1, with D maybe TRBD1 (5 bases). Germline CDR1 reads MRHNA; CDR2 reads SNTAGT. The ends were cut back, 0 bases at V and 1 base at J, with 7 bases in the middle. The CDR3 covers 15 residues. CDR3 protein: CASSDSRVSYNEQFF. The CDR3 DNA is TGTGCCAGCAGTGACTCCAGGGTTTCCTACAATGAGCAGTTCTTC.